The entry below describes one T cell receptor delta chain. It has no known antigen specificity. No base quality information exists; no much larger clone differs at one position. The data were taken from a study of intestinal T cells in coeliac disease (dated by TCRdb to the early 2020s). About the full investigation: Coeliac patients were much younger than controls, with mean ages of approximately 16.0 versus 55 years in the TRG cohort. All coeliac patients in the TRD cohort had raised anti-tissue transglutaminase antibodies, while no controls did. Duodenal biopsies from 30 to 40 coeliac disease patients and 20 to 25 non-coeliac controls made up a second, larger TCR-gamma (TRG) cohort. The TCR-delta (TRD) cohort comprised duodenal biopsies from around 10 coeliac disease patients and around 10 non-coeliac controls. The research as a whole found: The coeliac group and the control group were significantly different in age, but an analysis split by age did not give significant classification. FFPE-derived DNA was found to be relatively degraded, and loss of a proportion of TCR sequences in each sample was likely caused by this degradation. All 22 biopsies in training were correctly classified by TRD kmer-based clustering, and a leave-one-out accuracy of about 91% was reported. Clustering based on TRG put 51 of 54 biopsies (roughly 94%) in the right class, and the reported leave-one-out accuracy was about 90%. There was no way to tell repeated CDR3 amino acid sequences apart from PCR duplicates.

The junction shows trimming of 5 bases on V and 3 bases on J, and the gene matches do not reach 21 bases of it. Inclusive of the bounding cysteine and phenylalanine, the CDR3 is 21 residues long. Only the CDR3 DNA is retained, 63 bases long and in frame from the first base. The germline V gene sets CDR1 to TSWWSYY and CDR2 to QGS. Library prep was done by multiplex PCR. Bulk amplification of TRD repertoires was performed from approximately 150 ng of biopsy DNA with the Biomed-2 kit. Before sequencing, purified TRD amplicons were pooled in equal amounts into an approximately 4 nM library. TRD libraries were sequenced with v3 chemistry and 2 x 300 cycles on an Illumina MiSeq. The authors' pipeline ran thus. FastX removed reads in which more than 10% of nucleotides fell below the per-patient third-quartile quality score. IMGT/HighV-QUEST was used to align reads in order to assign V, D and J genes, locate CDR3 regions and judge functionality. Sequences were converted to amino acids, and every sequence predicted to be non-functional was removed. CDR3s were split into kmers with and without positional annotation, PCA was performed on kmer frequencies, and samples were clustered using all 1023 combinations of PCs 1-10. Leave-one-out cross-validation was used to validate the classification, with parameters re-optimised on the remaining samples in each round. Shannon diversity was calculated using the vegan R package from repeated random subsamples equal to the lowest read count. TCRdb called clones from the public reads with CATT, and repeated DNA sequences were later combined into one row. For this entry, the V and J calls and clone size follow TCRdb and not the study's own pipeline. This sample comprises about 1,500 delta-chain clones, 55% to 70% of them detected only once. The ten largest clones take up roughly 18% of the sample.

Genomic DNA was extracted with the QIAamp DNA FFPE tissue kit from ten 5-um FFPE scrolls per case. To test whether coeliac disease can be classified from the TCR repertoire, the study used fully anonymised formalin-fixed paraffin-embedded duodenal biopsies that were not needed for diagnosis. The clonotype was recovered from a human donor with celiac disease. Sequenced material: a duodenal biopsy. The rearranged segments are TRDV1 and TRDJ1, with 13 bases matching TRDD3. The DNA sequence is as follows: TGTGCTCTTGGGAGAGGCCCCCGGAGCCGTACTGGGGGATACGGGGCCGATAAACTCATCTTT. Translated, it gives CALGRGPRSRTGGYGADKLIF.